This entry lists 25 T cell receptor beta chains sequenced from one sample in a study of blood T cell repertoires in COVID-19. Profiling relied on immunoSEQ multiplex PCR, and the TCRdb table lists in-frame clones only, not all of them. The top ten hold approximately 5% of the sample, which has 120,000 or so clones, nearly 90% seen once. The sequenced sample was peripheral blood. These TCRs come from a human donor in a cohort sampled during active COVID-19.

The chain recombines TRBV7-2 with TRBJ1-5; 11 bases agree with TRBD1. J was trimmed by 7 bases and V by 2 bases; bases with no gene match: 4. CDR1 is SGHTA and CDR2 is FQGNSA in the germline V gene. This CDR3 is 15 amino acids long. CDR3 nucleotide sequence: TGTGCCAGCAGCTTACTCAGGACAGGGGGCCAGCCCCAGCATTTT. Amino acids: CASSLLRTGGQPQHF.

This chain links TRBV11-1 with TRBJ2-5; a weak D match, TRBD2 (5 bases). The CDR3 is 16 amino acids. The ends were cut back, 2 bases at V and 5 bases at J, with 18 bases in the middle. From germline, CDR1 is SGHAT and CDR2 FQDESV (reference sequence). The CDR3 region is CASSLILGIGDETQYF. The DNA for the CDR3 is TGTGCCAGCAGCTTAATCTTGGGGATCGGGGATGAGACCCAGTACTTC. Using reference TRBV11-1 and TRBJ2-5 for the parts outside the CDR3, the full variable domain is EAEVAQSPRYKITEKSQAVAFWCDPISGHATLYWYRQILGQGPELLVQFQDESVVDDSQLPKDRFSAERLKGVDSTLKIQPAELGDSAMYLCASSLILGIGDETQYFGPGTRLLVL.

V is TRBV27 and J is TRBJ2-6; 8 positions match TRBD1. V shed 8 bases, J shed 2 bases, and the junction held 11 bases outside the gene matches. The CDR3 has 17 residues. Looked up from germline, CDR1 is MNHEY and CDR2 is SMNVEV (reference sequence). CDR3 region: CASRTTGVIAGANVLTF. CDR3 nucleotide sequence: TGTGCCAGCCGAACGACAGGGGTAATCGCTGGGGCCAACGTCCTGACTTTC.

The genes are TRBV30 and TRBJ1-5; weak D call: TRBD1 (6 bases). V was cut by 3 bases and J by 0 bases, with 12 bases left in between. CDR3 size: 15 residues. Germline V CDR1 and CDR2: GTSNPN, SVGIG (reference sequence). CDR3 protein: CAWSGQSYSNQPQHF. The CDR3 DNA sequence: TGTGCCTGGAGCGGACAGTCTTATAGCAATCAGCCCCAGCATTTT.

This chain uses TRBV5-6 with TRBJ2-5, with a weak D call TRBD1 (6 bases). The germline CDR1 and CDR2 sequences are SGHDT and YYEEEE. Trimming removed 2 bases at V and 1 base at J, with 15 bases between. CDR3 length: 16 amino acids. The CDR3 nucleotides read TGTGCCAGCAGCTTCTTTATGACAGGTATCCAAGAGACCCAGTACTTC. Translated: CASSFFMTGIQETQYF.

The CDR3 DNA is TGTGCCAGCAGCTCCCCCGGGAGGGGAGCATATGAGCAGTTCTTC. This translates into CASSSPGRGAYEQFF. This chain links TRBV7-9 with TRBJ2-1; TRBD2 matches 8 bases. This CDR3 spans 15 amino acids. The trim removed 4 bases at V and 8 bases at J, leaving 10 bases unmatched. From germline, CDR1 is SEHNR and CDR2 FQNEAQ (reference sequence).

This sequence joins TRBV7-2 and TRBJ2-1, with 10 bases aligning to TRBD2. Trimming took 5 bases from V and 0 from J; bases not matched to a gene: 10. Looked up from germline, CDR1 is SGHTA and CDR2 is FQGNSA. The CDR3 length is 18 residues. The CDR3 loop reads CASSPPGAGGPSYNEQFF. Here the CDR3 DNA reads TGTGCCAGCAGCCCCCCCGGAGCGGGGGGGCCCTCCTACAATGAGCAGTTCTTC.

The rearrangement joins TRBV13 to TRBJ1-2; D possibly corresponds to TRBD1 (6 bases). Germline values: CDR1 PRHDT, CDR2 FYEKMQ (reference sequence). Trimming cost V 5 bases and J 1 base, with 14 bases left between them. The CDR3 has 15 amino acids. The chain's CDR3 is CASSARDILNYGYTF. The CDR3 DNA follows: TGTGCCAGCAGCGCCCGGGACATACTTAACTATGGCTACACCTTC.

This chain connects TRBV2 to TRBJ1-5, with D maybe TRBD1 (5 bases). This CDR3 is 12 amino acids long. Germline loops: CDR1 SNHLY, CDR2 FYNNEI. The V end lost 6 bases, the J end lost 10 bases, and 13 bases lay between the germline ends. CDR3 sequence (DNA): TGTGCCAGCAGCCGGGGCGGGGAACCCCAGCATTTT. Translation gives CASSRGGEPQHF.

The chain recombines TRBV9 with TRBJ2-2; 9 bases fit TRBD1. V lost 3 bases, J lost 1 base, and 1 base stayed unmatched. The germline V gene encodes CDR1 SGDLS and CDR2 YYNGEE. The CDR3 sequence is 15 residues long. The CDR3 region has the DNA TGTGCCAGCAGCGGACAGGGGGGGAACACCGGGGAGCTGTTTTTT. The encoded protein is CASSGQGGNTGELFF.

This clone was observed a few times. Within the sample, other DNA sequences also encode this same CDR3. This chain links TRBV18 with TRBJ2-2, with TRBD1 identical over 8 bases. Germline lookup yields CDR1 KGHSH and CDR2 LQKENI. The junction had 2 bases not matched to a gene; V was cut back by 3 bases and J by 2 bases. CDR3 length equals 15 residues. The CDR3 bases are TGTGCCAGCTCACCGGACAGGGATAACACCGGGGAGCTGTTTTTT. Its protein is CASSPDRDNTGELFF.

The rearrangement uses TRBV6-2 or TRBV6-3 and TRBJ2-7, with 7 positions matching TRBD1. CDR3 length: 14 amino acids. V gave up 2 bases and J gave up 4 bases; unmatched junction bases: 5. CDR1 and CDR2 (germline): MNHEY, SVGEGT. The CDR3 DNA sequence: TGTGCCAGCAGTTACACGACAGGGATGTACGAGCAGTACTTC. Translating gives CASSYTTGMYEQYF.

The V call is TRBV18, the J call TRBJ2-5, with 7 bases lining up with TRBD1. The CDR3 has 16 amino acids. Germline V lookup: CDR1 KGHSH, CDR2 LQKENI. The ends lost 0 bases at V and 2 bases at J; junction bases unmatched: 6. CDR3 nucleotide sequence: TGTGCCAGCTCACCACCGATGACAGGGAAGCAAGAGACCCAGTACTTC. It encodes CASSPPMTGKQETQYF. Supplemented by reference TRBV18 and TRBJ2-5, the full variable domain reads NAGVMQNPRHLVRRRGQEARLRCSPMKGHSHVYWYRQLPEEGLKFMVYLQKENIIDESGMPKERFSAEFPKEGPSILRIQQVVRGDSAAYFCASSPPMTGKQETQYFGPGTRLLVL.

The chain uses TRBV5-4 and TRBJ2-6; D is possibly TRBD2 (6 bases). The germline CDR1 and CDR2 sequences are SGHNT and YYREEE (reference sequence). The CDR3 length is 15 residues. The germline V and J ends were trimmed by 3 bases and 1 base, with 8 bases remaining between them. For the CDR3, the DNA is TGTGCCAGCAGCTCGGACTATTCTGGGGCCAACGTCCTGACTTTC. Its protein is CASSSDYSGANVLTF.

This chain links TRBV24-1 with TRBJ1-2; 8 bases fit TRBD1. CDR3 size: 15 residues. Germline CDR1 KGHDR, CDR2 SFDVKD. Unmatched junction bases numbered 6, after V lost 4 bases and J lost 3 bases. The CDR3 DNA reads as TGTGCCACCAGTGAAACCGGACAGGGCGACTATGGCTACACCTTC. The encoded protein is CATSETGQGDYGYTF.

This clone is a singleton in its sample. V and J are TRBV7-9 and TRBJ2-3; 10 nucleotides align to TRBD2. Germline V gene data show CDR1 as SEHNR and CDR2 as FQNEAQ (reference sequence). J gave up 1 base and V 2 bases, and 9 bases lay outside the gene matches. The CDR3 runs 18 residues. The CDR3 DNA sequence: TGTGCCAGCAGCTTAAAAGCGGGAGGGCCAGTCGGCACAGATACGCAGTATTTT. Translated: CASSLKAGGPVGTDTQYF.

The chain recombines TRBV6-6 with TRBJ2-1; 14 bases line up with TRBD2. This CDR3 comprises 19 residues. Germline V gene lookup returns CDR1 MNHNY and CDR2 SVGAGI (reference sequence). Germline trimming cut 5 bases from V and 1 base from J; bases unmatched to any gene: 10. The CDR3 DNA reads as TGTGCCAGCAGTCCCGTCGGGACTAGCGGGAGACCTTCCTACAATGAGCAGTTCTTC. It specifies CASSPVGTSGRPSYNEQFF.

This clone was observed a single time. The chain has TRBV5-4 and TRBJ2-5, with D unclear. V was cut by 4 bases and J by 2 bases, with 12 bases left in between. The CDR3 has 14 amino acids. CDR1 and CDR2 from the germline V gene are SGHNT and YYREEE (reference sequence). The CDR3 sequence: CASSTPREQETQYF. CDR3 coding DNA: TGTGCCAGCAGCACCCCGAGAGAACAAGAGACCCAGTACTTC.

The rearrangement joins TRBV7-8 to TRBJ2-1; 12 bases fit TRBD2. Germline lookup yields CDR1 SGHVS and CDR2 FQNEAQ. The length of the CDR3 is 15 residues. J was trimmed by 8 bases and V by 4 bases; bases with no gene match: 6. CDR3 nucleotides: TGTGCCAGCAGCTGGACTAGCGGGATTATGGATGAGCAGTTCTTC. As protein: CASSWTSGIMDEQFF.

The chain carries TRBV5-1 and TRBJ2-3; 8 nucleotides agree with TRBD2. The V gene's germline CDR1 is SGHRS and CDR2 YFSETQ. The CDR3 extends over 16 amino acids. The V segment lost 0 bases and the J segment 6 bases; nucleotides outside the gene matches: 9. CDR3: CASSLASGGMVDTQYF. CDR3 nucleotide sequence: TGCGCCAGCAGCTTGGCCAGCGGGGGAATGGTGGATACGCAGTATTTT. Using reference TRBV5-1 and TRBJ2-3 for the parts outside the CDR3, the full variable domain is KAGVTQTPRYLIKTRGQQVTLSCSPISGHRSVSWYQQTPGQGLQFLFEYFSETQRNKGNFPGRFSGRQFSNSRSEMNVSTLELGDSALYLCASSLASGGMVDTQYFGPGTRLTVL.

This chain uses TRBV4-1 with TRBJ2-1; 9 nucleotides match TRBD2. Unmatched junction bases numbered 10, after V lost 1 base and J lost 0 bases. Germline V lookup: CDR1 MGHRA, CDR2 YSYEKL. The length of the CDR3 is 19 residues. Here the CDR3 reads CASSQVGASGANSYNEQFF. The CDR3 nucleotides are TGCGCCAGCAGCCAAGTGGGGGCTAGCGGGGCCAACTCCTACAATGAGCAGTTCTTC.

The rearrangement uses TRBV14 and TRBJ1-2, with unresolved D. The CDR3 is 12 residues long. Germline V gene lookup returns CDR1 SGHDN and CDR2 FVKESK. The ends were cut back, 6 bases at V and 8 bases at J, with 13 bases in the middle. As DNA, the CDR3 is TGTGCCAGCAGTCCTTCGGGGTTCGGCTACACCTTC. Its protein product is CASSPSGFGYTF.

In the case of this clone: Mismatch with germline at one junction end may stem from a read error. In DNA form, the CDR3 reads TGTGCCAGCATTTACCCTACCGGGACTAAGATGATCTTC. It is translated as CASIYPTGTKMIF. The chain employs TRBV6-5 and TRBJ2-1; 7 nucleotides line up with TRBD2. The V gene's germline CDR1 is MNHEY and CDR2 SVGAGI. This CDR3 has 13 residues.

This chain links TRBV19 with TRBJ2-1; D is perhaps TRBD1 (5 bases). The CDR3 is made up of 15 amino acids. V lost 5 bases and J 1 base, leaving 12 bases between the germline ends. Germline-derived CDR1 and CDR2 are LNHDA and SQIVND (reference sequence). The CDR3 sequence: CASSVDRGSYNEQFF. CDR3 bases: TGTGCCAGTAGTGTGGATAGGGGATCCTACAATGAGCAGTTCTTC.

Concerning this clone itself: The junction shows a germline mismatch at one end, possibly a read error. CDR3: CATSQSGANVLTF. Written as DNA, the CDR3 is TGTGCCACCAGTCAGTCTGGGGCCAACGTCCTGACTTTC. This chain links TRBV6-2 or TRBV6-3 with TRBJ2-6; D call uncertain. The CDR3 is 13 residues long. Germline values: CDR1 MNHEY, CDR2 SVGEGT.